The entry below describes one TCR beta chain. V was pared by 4 bases and J by 3 bases, with 10 bases between. The CDR3 loop spans 14 amino acids. Germline CDR1 MNHEY, CDR2 SMNVEV (reference sequence). The method was immunoSEQ multiplex PCR; TCRdb's version includes in-frame clones alone and lacks a portion of them. Found here are 760,000 or so clones, roughly 96% of them singletons; the top ten hold under 0.25%. The sample belongs to a study of shared clonotypes between healthy human individuals. Naive CD8 cells comprised CD45RO-negative, CCR7-positively selected cells, excluding terminally differentiated effector memory CD45RA+ cells.

This sequence was found in a man aged 25 to 40 in good health. The chain employs TRBV27 and TRBJ2-1; no firm D call. The sample taken for sequencing was naive CD8+ T cells sorted from blood. This CDR3 reads CASSSLSSYNEQFF. The DNA of the CDR3 is TGTGCCAGCAGTTCCCTCTCTAGCTACAATGAGCAGTTCTTC.